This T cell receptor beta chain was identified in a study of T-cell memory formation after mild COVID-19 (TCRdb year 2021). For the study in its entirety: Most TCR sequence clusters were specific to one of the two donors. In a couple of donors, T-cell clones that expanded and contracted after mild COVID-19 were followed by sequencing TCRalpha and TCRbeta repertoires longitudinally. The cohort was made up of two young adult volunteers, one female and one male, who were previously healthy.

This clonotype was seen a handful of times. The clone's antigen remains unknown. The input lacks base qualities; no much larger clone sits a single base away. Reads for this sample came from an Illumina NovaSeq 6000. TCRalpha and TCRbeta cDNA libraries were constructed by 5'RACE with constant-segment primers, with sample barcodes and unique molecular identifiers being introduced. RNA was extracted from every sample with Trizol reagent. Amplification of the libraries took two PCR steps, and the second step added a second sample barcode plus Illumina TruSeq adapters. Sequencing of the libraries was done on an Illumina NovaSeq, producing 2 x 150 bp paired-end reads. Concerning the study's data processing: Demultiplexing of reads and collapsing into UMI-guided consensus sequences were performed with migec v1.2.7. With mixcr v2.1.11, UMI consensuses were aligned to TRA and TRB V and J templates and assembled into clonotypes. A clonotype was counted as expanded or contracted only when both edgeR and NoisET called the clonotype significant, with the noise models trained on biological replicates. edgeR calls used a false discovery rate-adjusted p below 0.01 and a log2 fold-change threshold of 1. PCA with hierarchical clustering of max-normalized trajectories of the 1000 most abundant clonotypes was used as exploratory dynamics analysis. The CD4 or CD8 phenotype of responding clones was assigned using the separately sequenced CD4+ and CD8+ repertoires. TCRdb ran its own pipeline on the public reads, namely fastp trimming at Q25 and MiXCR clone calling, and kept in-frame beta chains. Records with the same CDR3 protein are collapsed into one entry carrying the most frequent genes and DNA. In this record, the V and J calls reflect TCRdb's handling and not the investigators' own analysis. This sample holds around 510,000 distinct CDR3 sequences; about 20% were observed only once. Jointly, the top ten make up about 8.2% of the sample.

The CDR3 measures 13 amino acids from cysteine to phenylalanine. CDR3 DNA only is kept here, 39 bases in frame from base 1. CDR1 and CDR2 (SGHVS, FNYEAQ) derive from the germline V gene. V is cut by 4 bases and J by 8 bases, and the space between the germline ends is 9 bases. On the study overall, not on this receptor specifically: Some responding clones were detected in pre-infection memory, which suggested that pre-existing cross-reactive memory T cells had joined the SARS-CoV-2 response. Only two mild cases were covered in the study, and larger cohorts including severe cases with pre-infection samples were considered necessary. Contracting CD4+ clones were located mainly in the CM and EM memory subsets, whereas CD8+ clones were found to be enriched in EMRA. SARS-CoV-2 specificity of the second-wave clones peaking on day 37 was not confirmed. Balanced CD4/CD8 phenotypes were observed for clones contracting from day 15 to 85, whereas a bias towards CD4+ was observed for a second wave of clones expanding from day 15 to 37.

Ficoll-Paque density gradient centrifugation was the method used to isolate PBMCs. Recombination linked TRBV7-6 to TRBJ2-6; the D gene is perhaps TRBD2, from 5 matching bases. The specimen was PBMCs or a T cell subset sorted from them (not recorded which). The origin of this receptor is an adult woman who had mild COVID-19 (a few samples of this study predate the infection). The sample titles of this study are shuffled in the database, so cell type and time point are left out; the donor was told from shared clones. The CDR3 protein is CASSSPGTNVLTF. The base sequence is TGTGCCAGCAGCTCCCCCGGGACCAACGTCCTGACTTTC.